The rows below give T cell receptor beta chains drawn from one sample of a study of CD8+ T cells in alopecia areata. The method was immunoSEQ multiplex PCR; TCRdb's version includes in-frame clones alone and lacks a portion of them. The data show over 200,000 clones, with about 64% seen just once and 4% to 4.5% held by the top ten. The source material was CD4+ T cells sorted from blood, sampled at week 4, from a patient treated with tofacitinib. These receptors originate from a human donor with alopecia areata. CDR3s include the opening cysteine and the closing phenylalanine or tryptophan. D genes are given only for firm matches. Only some rows state a clone size, as once, few, many or a class for expanded clones.

j_call d_call clone_size v_call cdr3_aa cdr3_nt
TRBJ1-2 NA NA TRBV2 CASSEEGYAYGYTF TGTGCCAGCAGTGAAGAGGGTTATGCCTATGGCTACACCTTC
TRBJ2-1 NA NA TRBV7-2 CASSWDHSYNEQFF TGTGCCAGCAGCTGGGACCACTCCTACAATGAGCAGTTCTTC
TRBJ2-5 NA NA TRBV4-1 CASSLTREGRSRETQYF TGCGCCAGCAGCCTAACCAGAGAAGGGAGATCGAGAGAGACCCAGTACTTC
TRBJ2-7 NA NA TRBV30 CASSVVGRGYEQYF TGTGCCTCCTCGGTGGTAGGTCGGGGTTACGAGCAGTACTTC
TRBJ1-2 NA NA TRBV6-5 CASTPNPTVNYGYTF TGTGCCAGCACCCCCAATCCGACAGTAAACTATGGCTACACCTTC
TRBJ2-3 TRBD2 NA TRBV2 CASPTTSGGEGTQYF TGTGCCAGTCCGACGACTAGCGGGGGCGAGGGAACGCAGTATTTT
TRBJ2-5 NA NA TRBV30 CAWSYSTGETQYF TGTGCCTGGAGTTACTCGACGGGGGAGACCCAGTACTTC
TRBJ2-7 TRBD1 NA TRBV7-2 CASRADGTGVYEQYF TGTGCCAGCAGGGCCGACGGGACAGGGGTATACGAGCAGTACTTC
TRBJ1-6 NA NA TRBV4-1 CASSQAQPRLSVDSPLHF TGCGCCAGCAGCCAAGCCCAGCCCCGACTGAGTGTTGATTCACCCCTCCACTTT
TRBJ1-6 TRBD1 NA TRBV7-9 CASSLGDRHSPLHF TGTGCCAGCAGCTTAGGGGACAGGCATTCACCCCTCCACTTT
TRBJ1-2 NA NA TRBV5-1 CASSPEPGQLGYTF TGCGCCAGCAGCCCCGAACCAGGACAGCTTGGCTACACCTTC
TRBJ2-3 NA NA TRBV10-3 CAISRETTDTQYF TGTGCCATCAGCAGGGAGACCACAGATACGCAGTATTTT
TRBJ2-1 TRBD1 NA TRBV5-6 CASSWTGSYNEQFF TGTGCCAGCAGCTGGACAGGGAGCTACAATGAGCAGTTCTTC
TRBJ2-7 TRBD2 NA TRBV7-9 CASSPSGTYEQYF TGTGCCAGCAGCCCGAGCGGGACCTACGAGCAGTACTTC
TRBJ1-3 NA NA TRBV25-1 CASSEGSGTMGNTIYF TGTGCCAGCAGTGAAGGTAGCGGGACCATGGGAAACACCATATATTTT
TRBJ1-2 NA NA TRBV29-1 CSGTDLNYGYTF TGCAGCGGGACTGACCTTAACTATGGCTACACCTTC
TRBJ1-6 NA NA TRBV30 CACRVGTYFNSPLHF TGTGCCTGCAGGGTCGGGACATATTTTAATTCACCCCTCCACTTT
TRBJ1-5 NA NA TRBV30 CAWSRDFDSNQPQHF TGTGCCTGGAGCAGGGATTTCGATAGCAATCAGCCCCAGCATTTT
TRBJ1-1 NA NA TRBV25-1 CASSEDRSQAFF TGTGCCAGCAGTGAAGATCGGTCCCAGGCTTTCTTT
TRBJ1-3 TRBD1 NA TRBV7-2 CASSSDRGNTIYF TGTGCCAGCAGCTCCGACAGGGGCAACACCATATATTTT
TRBJ2-2 TRBD2 few TRBV29-1 CSVPGLAGSTGELFF TGCAGCGTACCGGGACTAGCGGGATCTACAGGGGAGCTGTTTTTT
TRBJ1-6 NA once TRBV7-2 CASSLGQESSYNSPLHF TGTGCCAGCAGCTTAGGACAGGAGAGCTCCTATAATTCACCCCTCCACTTT
TRBJ2-7 NA NA TRBV9 CASSVGASFTYEQYF TGTGCCAGCAGCGTAGGGGCGAGTTTTACCTACGAGCAGTACTTC
TRBJ2-3 NA few TRBV11-2 CASSLGQTILSTDTQYF TGTGCCAGCAGCTTAGGCCAGACTATTCTGAGCACAGATACGCAGTATTTT
TRBJ1-2 TRBD1 NA TRBV29-1 CSLGTANYGYTF TGCAGCCTCGGGACAGCTAACTATGGCTACACCTTC
TRBJ2-5 TRBD1 NA TRBV10-3 CATRTGAPQETQYF TGTGCCACCAGGACAGGGGCCCCACAAGAGACCCAGTACTTC
TRBJ2-3 NA NA TRBV9 CASSVDWGTDTQYF TGTGCCAGCAGCGTGGACTGGGGAACAGATACGCAGTATTTT
TRBJ1-5 NA few TRBV30 CAWSPSALQPQHF TGTGCCTGGAGTCCCTCAGCCCTGCAGCCCCAGCATTTT
TRBJ2-5 NA NA TRBV29-1 CSVDGGLQETQYF TGCAGCGTTGATGGGGGGCTCCAAGAGACCCAGTACTTC
TRBJ1-1 NA NA TRBV20-1 CSGGVGREAFF TGCAGTGGTGGGGTAGGGAGAGAAGCTTTCTTT
TRBJ2-5 NA NA TRBV4-1 CASSQDATGWETQYF TGCGCCAGCAGCCAAGATGCGACAGGCTGGGAGACCCAGTACTTC
TRBJ2-2 TRBD1 NA TRBV19 CASSAQGAVTGELFF TGTGCCAGTAGTGCGCAGGGGGCGGTCACCGGGGAGCTGTTTTTT
TRBJ1-4 NA NA TRBV19 CASSILDEKLFF TGTGCCAGTAGTATTCTGGACGAAAAACTGTTTTTT
TRBJ1-5 NA NA TRBV25-1 CASSGGGFNQPQHF TGTGCCAGCAGTGGGGGGGGTTTTAATCAGCCCCAGCATTTT
TRBJ1-2 TRBD1 NA TRBV12-5 CAGLRGTANNYGYTF TGTGCTGGCCTCCGAGGGACAGCGAATAACTATGGCTACACCTTC
TRBJ1-1 NA NA TRBV6-5 CASSYVENTEAFF TGTGCCAGCAGTTATGTGGAGAACACTGAAGCTTTCTTT
TRBJ2-1 TRBD2 NA TRBV7-2 CASSFGLAGGYNEQFF TGTGCCAGCAGCTTTGGACTAGCGGGGGGCTACAATGAGCAGTTCTTC
TRBJ2-5 NA once TRBV7-8 CASSLDRPSETQYF TGTGCCAGCAGCCTCGACAGGCCTTCGGAGACCCAGTACTTC
TRBJ2-5 NA NA TRBV9 CASSVSNRQETQYF TGTGCCAGCAGCGTAAGTAACAGACAAGAGACCCAGTACTTC
TRBJ2-3 NA NA TRBV29-1 CSVGQGTNTDTQYF TGCAGCGTTGGACAGGGGACTAACACAGATACGCAGTATTTT